The present TCR beta chain was sequenced within a study of OX40 agonist ivuxolimab in advanced cancers. Study-level background: Ivuxolimab was an agonistic, fully human IgG2 monoclonal antibody directed against OX40 (CD134), a costimulatory receptor. Among the roughly 50 dose-escalation patients, 19 had hepatocellular carcinoma, about 15 melanoma, 9 renal cell carcinoma and 9 head and neck cancer. Intravenous ivuxolimab was administered to patients every 2 weeks at six dose levels: 0.01, 0.1, 0.3, 1.5, 3 and 10 mg/kg. In the dose-escalation cohort, 82.7% of patients were male, and the mean age was 60 years with a range of roughly 20 to 80. The point of sequencing TCRbeta in the periphery was to test whether ivuxolimab changed TCR sequence diversity and drove clonal T-cell expansion. Partial responses were achieved by three dose-escalation patients, of whom one had hepatocellular carcinoma and two had cutaneous melanoma. The paper covers the monotherapy dose-escalation part of the phase I ivuxolimab trial, which included N ≈ 50 patients. Patients were allowed to have had prior anti-PD-1, anti-PD-L1 or anti-CTLA-4 therapy, and around two fifths of the dose-escalation patients had been treated with checkpoint inhibitors.

Patients with a history of autoimmune disease or receiving systemic immunosuppression were excluded from the trial. Peripheral blood for TCR sequencing was collected from all dose cohorts at baseline, on cycle 4 day 1, and on cycle 7 day 1. The samples were taken from a phase I, first-in-human, multicenter, open-label dose-escalation trial of ivuxolimab. The trial enrolled adults with locally advanced or metastatic head and neck squamous cell, hepatocellular, melanoma or renal cell carcinoma. Before TCR sequencing, CD4+ T cells and CD8+ T cells from peripheral blood were sorted into separate populations. CDR1 MGHRA and CDR2 YSYEKL were looked up in the germline V gene. V loses 1 base, J loses 1 base, and the germline ends lie 11 bases apart. The CDR3, from cysteine to phenylalanine, totals 15 residues. Kept here is only the CDR3 DNA, which spans 45 bases and is read in frame from base 1. The research as a whole found: On average, CD8+ T cells showed more expanded clones than CD4+ T cells after ivuxolimab. Low levels of normalized T-cell clonal expansion were also shown by some nonresponding patients. The antigen specificity of the peripheral T cells that underwent clonal expansion was not determined. At doses of 0.1 to 3.0 mg/kg, clonal expansion of both CD4+ and CD8+ T cells in blood was seen between baseline and week 6. In partial responders in the 0.1-3.0 mg/kg groups, normalized peripheral clonal expansion was found to be among the lowest, especially among CD8+ T cells.

Genomic DNA was isolated from the sorted cells so that the TCRbeta CDR3 region could be sequenced. TCRbeta CDR3 regions were sequenced using the immunoSEQ Assay. TCRdb carries this immuneACCESS record with in-frame sequences only. Its versions omit some clonotypes, under half of them owing to an unresolved V gene in the studies checked, with the rest unexplained. The sample profile shows about 45,000 clones; approximately 80% of them were found once. Approximately 16% of the sample is in the top ten clones. Concerning this clone itself: It has no known antigen specificity. No base quality values were provided; no much bigger clone lies one nucleotide off.

The sample in question was CD4+ or CD8+ T cells sorted from blood, obtained in a trial of the OX40 agonist ivuxolimab. This clonotype was obtained from an adult with an advanced solid tumor such as melanoma, head and neck, liver or kidney cancer. This sequence uses TRBV4-1 and TRBJ2-7; the D gene is unclear. For the CDR3, the sequence is CASSQVAVESYEQYF. At the DNA level, the sequence is TGCGCCAGCAGCCAAGTGGCCGTGGAATCCTACGAGCAGTACTTC.